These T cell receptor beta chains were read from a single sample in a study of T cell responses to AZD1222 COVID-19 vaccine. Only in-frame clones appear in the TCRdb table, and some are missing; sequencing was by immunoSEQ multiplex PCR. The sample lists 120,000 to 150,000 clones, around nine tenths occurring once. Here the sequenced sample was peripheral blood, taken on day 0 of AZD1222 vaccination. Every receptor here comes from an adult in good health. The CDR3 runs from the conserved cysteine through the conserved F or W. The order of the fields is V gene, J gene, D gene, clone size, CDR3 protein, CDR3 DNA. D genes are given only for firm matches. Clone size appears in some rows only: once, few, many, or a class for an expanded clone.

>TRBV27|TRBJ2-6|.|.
CASRPLSQVSGANVLTF
TGTGCCAGCAGACCCCTATCACAAGTTTCTGGGGCCAACGTCCTGACTTTC
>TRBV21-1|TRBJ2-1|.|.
CASSKIMAGGPKGEQFF
TGTGCCAGCAGCAAAATCATGGCGGGAGGGCCCAAAGGTGAGCAGTTCTTC
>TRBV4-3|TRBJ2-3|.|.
CASSQEGDTQYF
TGCGCCAGCAGCCAAGAAGGGGATACGCAGTATTTT
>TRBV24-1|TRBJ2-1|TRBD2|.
CATSDFVGGRWYNEQFF
TGTGCCACCAGTGATTTCGTGGGGGGGAGATGGTACAATGAGCAGTTCTTC
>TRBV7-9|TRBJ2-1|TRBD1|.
CASSLFAGQGAYNEQFF
TGTGCCAGCAGCTTATTCGCCGGACAGGGGGCCTACAATGAGCAGTTCTTC
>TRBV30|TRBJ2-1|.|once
CAWMDVGLGQFF
TGTGCCTGGATGGACGTAGGCCTCGGGCAGTTCTTC
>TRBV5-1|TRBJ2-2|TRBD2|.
CASSLISSGSTNTGELFF
TGCGCCAGCAGCTTGATTAGTAGCGGGAGTACGAACACCGGGGAGCTGTTTTTT
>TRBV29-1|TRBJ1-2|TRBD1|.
CSVEGQGGYGYTF
TGCAGCGTTGAGGGACAGGGAGGCTATGGCTACACCTTC
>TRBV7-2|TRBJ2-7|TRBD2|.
CASSSRGGSASSYEQYF
TGTGCCAGCAGCTCCCGGGGGGGTAGCGCGAGCTCCTACGAGCAGTACTTC
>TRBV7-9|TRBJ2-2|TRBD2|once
CASPKAGGDTGELFF
TGTGCCAGTCCTAAAGCGGGAGGAGACACCGGGGAGCTGTTTTTT
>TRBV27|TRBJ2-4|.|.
CASSRNHENIQYF
TGTGCCAGCAGTAGAAATCATGAAAACATTCAGTACTTC
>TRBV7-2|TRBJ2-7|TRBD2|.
CASSFLAGEQYF
TGTGCCAGCAGCTTTTTAGCGGGGGAGCAGTACTTC
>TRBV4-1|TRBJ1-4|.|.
CASSQDQTQDEKLFF
TGCGCCAGCAGCCAAGACCAAACCCAGGATGAAAAACTGTTTTTT
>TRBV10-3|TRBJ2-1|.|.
CAISESSEGGYNEQFF
TGTGCCATCAGTGAGTCAAGCGAAGGGGGCTACAATGAGCAGTTCTTC
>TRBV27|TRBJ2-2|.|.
CASSLGVNGELFF
TGTGCCAGCAGTTTAGGCGTGAACGGGGAGCTGTTTTTT
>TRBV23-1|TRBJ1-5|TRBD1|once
CASSQSGQAEQPQHF
TGCGCCAGCAGTCAATCGGGACAGGCCGAGCAGCCCCAGCATTTT
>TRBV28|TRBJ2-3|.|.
CASSSSTRKGTDTQYF
TGTGCCAGCAGCAGCTCGACTAGAAAGGGCACAGATACGCAGTATTTT
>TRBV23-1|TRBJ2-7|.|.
CASSHSPRSRTAYEQYF
TGCGCCAGCAGTCATTCCCCTCGCTCCCGGACAGCATACGAGCAGTACTTC
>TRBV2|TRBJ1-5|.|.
CASKPTEVGNQPQHF
TGTGCCAGCAAACCAACCGAGGTGGGCAATCAGCCCCAGCATTTT